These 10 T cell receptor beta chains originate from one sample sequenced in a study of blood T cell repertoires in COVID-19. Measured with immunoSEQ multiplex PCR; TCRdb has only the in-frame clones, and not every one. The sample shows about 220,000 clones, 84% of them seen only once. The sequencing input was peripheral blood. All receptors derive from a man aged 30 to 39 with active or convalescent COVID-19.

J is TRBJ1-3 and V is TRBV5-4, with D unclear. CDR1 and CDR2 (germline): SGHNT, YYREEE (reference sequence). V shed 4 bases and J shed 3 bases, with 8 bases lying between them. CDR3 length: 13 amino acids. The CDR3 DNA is TGTGCCAGCAGCCAAACGGGTGGAAACACCATATATTTT. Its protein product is CASSQTGGNTIYF. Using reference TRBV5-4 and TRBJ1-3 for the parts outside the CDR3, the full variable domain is ETGVTQSPTHLIKTRGQQVTLRCSSQSGHNTVSWYQQALGQGPQFIFQYYREEENGRGNFPPRFSGLQFPNYSSELNVNALELDDSALYLCASSQTGGNTIYFGEGSWLTVV.

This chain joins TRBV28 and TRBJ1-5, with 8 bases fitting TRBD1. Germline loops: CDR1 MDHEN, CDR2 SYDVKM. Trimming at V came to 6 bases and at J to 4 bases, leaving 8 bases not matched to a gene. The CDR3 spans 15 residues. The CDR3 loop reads CASSASGTGNQPQHF. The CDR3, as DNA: TGTGCCAGCAGCGCCAGCGGGACAGGTAATCAGCCCCAGCATTTT.

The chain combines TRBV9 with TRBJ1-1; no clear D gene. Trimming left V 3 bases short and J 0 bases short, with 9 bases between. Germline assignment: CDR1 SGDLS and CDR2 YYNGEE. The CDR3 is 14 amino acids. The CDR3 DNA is TGTGCCAGCAGCGCCCTCGGGGTGAACACTGAAGCTTTCTTT. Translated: CASSALGVNTEAFF. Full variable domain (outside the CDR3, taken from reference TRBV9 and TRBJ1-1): DSGVTQTPKHLITATGQRVTLRCSPRSGDLSVYWYQQSLDQGLQFLIQYYNGEERAKGNILERFSAQQFPDLHSELNLSSLELGDSALYFCASSALGVNTEAFFGQGTRLTVV.

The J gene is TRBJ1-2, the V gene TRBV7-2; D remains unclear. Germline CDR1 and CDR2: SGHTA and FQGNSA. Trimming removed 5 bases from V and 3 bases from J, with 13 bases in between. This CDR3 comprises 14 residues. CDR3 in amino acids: CASSPLSNHYGYTF. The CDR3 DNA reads TGTGCCAGCAGCCCTCTGTCTAATCACTATGGCTACACCTTC.

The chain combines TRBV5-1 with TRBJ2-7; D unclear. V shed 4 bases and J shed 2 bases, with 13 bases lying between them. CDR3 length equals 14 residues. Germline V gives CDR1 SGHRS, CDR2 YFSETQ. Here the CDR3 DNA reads TGCGCCAGCAGCATTCAACCGAGCCCCTACGAGCAGTACTTC. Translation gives CASSIQPSPYEQYF. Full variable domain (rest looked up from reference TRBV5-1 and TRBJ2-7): KAGVTQTPRYLIKTRGQQVTLSCSPISGHRSVSWYQQTPGQGLQFLFEYFSETQRNKGNFPGRFSGRQFSNSRSEMNVSTLELGDSALYLCASSIQPSPYEQYFGPGTRLTVT.

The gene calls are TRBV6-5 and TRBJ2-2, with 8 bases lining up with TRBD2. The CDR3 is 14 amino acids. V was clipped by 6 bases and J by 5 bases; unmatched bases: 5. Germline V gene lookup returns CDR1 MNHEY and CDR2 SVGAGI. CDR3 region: CASSRTSLTGELFF. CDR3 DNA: TGTGCCAGCAGCAGGACTAGCTTGACCGGGGAGCTGTTTTTT.

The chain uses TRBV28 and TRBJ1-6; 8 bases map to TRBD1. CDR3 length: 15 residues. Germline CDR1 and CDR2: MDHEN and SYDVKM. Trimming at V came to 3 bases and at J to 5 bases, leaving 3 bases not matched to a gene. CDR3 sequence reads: CASSFGDRNNSPLHF. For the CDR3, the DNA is TGTGCCAGCAGTTTTGGGGACAGGAATAATTCACCCCTCCACTTT.

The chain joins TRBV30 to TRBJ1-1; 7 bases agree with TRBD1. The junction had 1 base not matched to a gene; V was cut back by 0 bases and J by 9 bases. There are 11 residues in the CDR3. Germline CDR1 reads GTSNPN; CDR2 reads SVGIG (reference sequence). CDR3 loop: CAWSVDRQAFF. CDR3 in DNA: TGTGCCTGGAGTGTGGACAGGCAAGCTTTCTTT.

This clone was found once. Here the CDR3 reads CASSTFTGNTEAFF. The CDR3 DNA sequence: TGTGCCAGCAGTACCTTTACAGGGAACACTGAAGCTTTCTTT. The chain recombines TRBV6-6 with TRBJ1-1, with D possibly TRBD1 on 5 matching bases. In germline, CDR1 is MNHNY, CDR2 SVGAGI (reference sequence). V was pared by 5 bases and J by 1 base, with 11 bases between. The CDR3 runs 14 residues.

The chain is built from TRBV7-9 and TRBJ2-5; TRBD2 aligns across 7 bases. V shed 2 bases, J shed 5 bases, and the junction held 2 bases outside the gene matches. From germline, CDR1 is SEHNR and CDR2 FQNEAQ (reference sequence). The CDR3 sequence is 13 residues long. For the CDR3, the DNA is TGTGCCAGCAGCTTACGGGGGGTGGAGACCCAGTACTTC. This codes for CASSLRGVETQYF.